These 11 T cell receptor beta chains were all obtained from the same sample, sequenced in a study of blood T cell repertoires in COVID-19 (dated by TCRdb to 2020 to 2021). Libraries were constructed by the immunoSEQ multiplex PCR assay. TCRdb took over this immuneACCESS table, retaining in-frame rearrangements with V and J assigned. Such tables are incomplete; in checked studies, under half of the missing clones stem from an unresolved V gene, and the remainder is unexplained. The sample contains some 220,000 clones, approximately 80% of them found a single time. In total, the top ten clones hold roughly 13% of the sample. The material sequenced was peripheral blood. The receptors originated from a human donor in a cohort sampled during active COVID-19.

A few counts support this clone. The rearrangement uses TRBV27 and TRBJ2-2; weak D call: TRBD1 (6 bases). Trimming took 5 bases from V and 2 from J, leaving 12 bases between them. This CDR3 is 15 amino acids long. CDR1 is MNHEY and CDR2 is SMNVEV in the germline V gene (reference sequence). CDR3 amino acids: CASSLSQGNTGELFF. In nucleotides, the CDR3 is TGTGCCAGCAGTCTCTCACAGGGTAACACCGGGGAGCTGTTTTTT.

J is TRBJ1-1 and V is TRBV3-1 (or the pseudogene TRBV3-2); no firm D call. Trimming removed 1 base at V and 3 bases at J, with 9 bases between. Germline V gene lookup returns CDR1 LGHDT and CDR2 YNNKEL (reference sequence). CDR3 size: 14 residues. The CDR3 is CASSQVRGYTEAFF. For the CDR3, the DNA is TGTGCCAGCAGCCAAGTGCGGGGTTACACTGAAGCTTTCTTT.

The chain combines TRBV11-3 with TRBJ2-1; a weak D match, TRBD2 (5 bases). The V end lost 6 bases, the J end lost 9 bases, and 18 bases lay between the germline ends. The germline gives CDR1 SGHNT, CDR2 YENEEA. This CDR3 contains 14 residues. CDR3 sequence: CASSTRRNHGEQFF. The CDR3 bases are TGTGCCAGCAGTACTAGAAGAAACCATGGTGAGCAGTTCTTC.

The chain couples TRBV27 to TRBJ2-7; 11 nucleotides align to TRBD2. The germline CDR1 and CDR2 sequences are MNHEY and SMNVEV (reference sequence). V lost 6 bases and J lost 6; bases outside the gene matches: 4. The CDR3 length is 13 residues. CDR3 DNA sequence: TGTGCCAGCAGCCTAGCGGGAGGATTCGAGCAGTACTTC. Its translation: CASSLAGGFEQYF.

The rearrangement links TRBV2 to TRBJ2-7, with D unclear. From germline, CDR1 is SNHLY and CDR2 FYNNEI. V was clipped by 1 base and J by 0 bases, with 7 bases between them. CDR3 size: 14 residues. The CDR3 region has the DNA TGTGCCAGCAGTGAAGAACACGACTCCTACGAGCAGTACTTC. It codes for CASSEEHDSYEQYF.

The chain recombines TRBV5-4 with TRBJ1-6; TRBD1 matches 7 bases. CDR1 is SGHNT and CDR2 is YYREEE in the germline V gene (reference sequence). V shed 4 bases, J shed 7 bases, and the junction held 8 bases outside the gene matches. There are 15 residues in the CDR3. The CDR3 region is CASSPWTGSNSPLHF. The CDR3, as DNA: TGTGCCAGCAGCCCTTGGACAGGCTCCAATTCACCCCTCCACTTT.

This chain links TRBV6-5 with TRBJ2-1; possibly TRBD1 for D (6 bases). Deletions cut 2 bases from V and 4 bases from J, with 12 bases between. Per germline, CDR1 MNHEY and CDR2 SVGAGI. The length of the CDR3 is 15 residues. The CDR3 coding sequence is TGTGCCAGCAGTTACAGGACAGAACAATACAATGAGCAGTTCTTC. It is translated as CASSYRTEQYNEQFF.

The gene calls are TRBV28 and TRBJ2-5; D might be TRBD2 (7 bases). The germline gives CDR1 MDHEN, CDR2 SYDVKM. The CDR3 runs 14 residues. The V end was cut by 8 bases, the J end by 3 bases, with 16 bases between. This CDR3 reads CASAPGGGEETQYF. In DNA form, the CDR3 reads TGTGCCAGCGCCCCCGGAGGGGGGGAAGAGACCCAGTACTTC. The complete variable domain, with remaining parts taken from reference TRBV28 and TRBJ2-5, reads DVKVTQSSRYLVKRTGEKVFLECVQDMDHENMFWYRQDPGLGLRLIYFSYDVKMKEKGDIPEGYSVSREKKERFSLILESASTNQTSMYLCASAPGGGEETQYFGPGTRLLVL.

The chain uses TRBV27 and TRBJ2-7; no reliable D call. V gave up 2 bases and J gave up 6 bases, with 5 bases separating them. This CDR3 contains 11 residues. Germline lookup yields CDR1 MNHEY and CDR2 SMNVEV (reference sequence). CDR3 sequence reads: CASSLGPEQYF. Written as DNA, the CDR3 is TGTGCCAGCAGTTTAGGGCCCGAGCAGTACTTC.

This chain uses TRBV28 with TRBJ2-3; weak D call: TRBD1 (5 bases). The CDR3 has 16 residues. Germline assignment: CDR1 MDHEN and CDR2 SYDVKM. V lost 3 bases, J lost 4 bases, and 17 bases lay in between. The chain's CDR3 is CASSFRGLSSADTQYF. The DNA of the CDR3 is TGTGCCAGCAGTTTTAGGGGTTTAAGCTCCGCAGATACGCAGTATTTT. The variable domain in full, with the rest retrieved from reference TRBV28 and TRBJ2-3, is DVKVTQSSRYLVKRTGEKVFLECVQDMDHENMFWYRQDPGLGLRLIYFSYDVKMKEKGDIPEGYSVSREKKERFSLILESASTNQTSMYLCASSFRGLSSADTQYFGPGTRLTVL.

A single count supports this clone. This chain joins TRBV10-3 and TRBJ2-3; 7 bases line up with TRBD2. With 0 bases clipped from V and 2 bases from J, the junction kept 5 bases outside the gene matches. CDR1 is ENHRY, CDR2 SYGVKD, per germline. The length of the CDR3 is 16 residues. CDR3 nucleotide sequence: TGTGCCATCAGTGAGTCGGCTAGCGGACTCACAGATACGCAGTATTTT. It specifies CAISESASGLTDTQYF.